Included here is one T cell receptor (beta chain) sequence, with context. Measured with immunoSEQ multiplex PCR; TCRdb has only the in-frame clones, and not every one. The sample lists 200,000 to 250,000 clones, approximately 80% seen once, with roughly 20% in the top ten. The record originates from a study of blood T cell repertoires in COVID-19. The germline V gene has CDR1 SGHNT and CDR2 YENEEA. Trimming left V 5 bases short and J 3 bases short, with 7 bases between. This CDR3 has 12 amino acids. Sequenced input: peripheral blood. The receptor comes from a woman older than 75 with active or convalescent COVID-19. V and J are TRBV11-3 and TRBJ1-1, with D possibly TRBD1 on 5 matching bases. The CDR3 spells CASSQGYTEAFF. The CDR3 DNA is TGTGCCAGCAGCCAGGGCTACACTGAAGCTTTCTTT.